The 3 T cell receptor beta chains presented below share a single source sample, sequenced in a study of human T cells and chemical hapten exposure. Time point in this sample: patch test 3, about 24 weeks after DPC sensitization. Noted treatment: therapeutic diphenylcyclopropenone sensitization with weekly scalp DPC. TCRdb itself ran the RACE reads through MiXCR, one entry per CDR3 protein. The sample has 150,000 to 200,000 distinct CDR3 sequences; about a quarter are singletons. The material sequenced was whole blood, taken in connection with sensitization to the hapten diphenylcyclopropenone (DPC). The receptors derive from a woman aged 18-29 years with alopecia areata. Some clones in this sample may be carry-over from other donors' samples.

The J gene is TRBJ2-7, the V gene TRBV20-1, with TRBD1 identical over 7 bases. CDR3 length: 12 amino acids. Per germline, CDR1 DFQATT and CDR2 SNEGSKA (reference sequence). V lost 4 bases, J lost 5 bases, and 5 bases stayed unmatched. The DNA for the CDR3 is TGCAGTGCTAAAGACAGGGTGGACGAGCAGTACTTC. It codes for CSAKDRVDEQYF.

This sequence joins TRBV19 and TRBJ1-2; D gene uncertain. In germline, CDR1 is LNHDA, CDR2 SQIVND (reference sequence). Trimming removed 8 bases from V and 0 bases from J, with 13 bases in between. The CDR3 sequence is 14 residues long. The DNA for the CDR3 is TGTGCCAGTCTTAACAGTAACTCTAACTATGGCTACACCTTC. Translating it yields CASLNSNSNYGYTF.

This clonotype was detected only a few times. CDR3 sequence (DNA): TGCAGTGCTCGACCGCCCGGACAGCAACACACCGGGGAGCTGTTTTTT. Residues: CSARPPGQQHTGELFF. The chain is built from TRBV20-1 and TRBJ2-2; maybe TRBD1 (6 bases). Germline CDR1 DFQATT, CDR2 SNEGSKA (reference sequence). This CDR3 has 16 residues. V dropped 5 bases and J dropped 3 bases, with 19 bases sitting between them.